This T cell receptor beta chain was captured in a study of CD8 T cells in ankylosing spondylitis. Study-wide results and caveats: Reports say disease-linked clones showed up significantly more in matched ankylosing spondylitis synovial fluid. In peripheral blood, disease-linked CD8+ clones occurred at relatively low frequencies. Characteristic of ankylosing spondylitis blood, it appeared, was a TCR beta motif comprising about 8 highly homologous variants.

Germline V gene sequence: CDR1 MGHRA, CDR2 YSYEKL. The CDR3 sequence is 15 residues long. The ends lost 3 bases at V and 0 bases at J; junction bases unmatched: 5. Making use of molecular barcodes, quantitative 5'-RACE generated TCR beta libraries. TCRdb recomputed calls from the 5' RACE reads with MiXCR, one row per CDR3 protein. The data show around 490,000 distinct CDR3 sequences, about 5.7% seen once. Turning to this clonotype: Its specificity is unknown. This may be a read error, as it is one base from a much larger clone.

The specimen sequenced was blood, either unsorted or a sorted T cell fraction (not recorded which). The sequence came from a male donor with ankylosing spondylitis. This chain connects TRBV4-1 to TRBJ2-7, with 7 bases identical to TRBD1. CDR3 in DNA: TGCGCCAGCAGCCACGAGGGACAGCTCTCCTACGAGCAGTACTTC. Encoded protein: CASSHEGQLSYEQYF.